This TCR beta chain was identified during a study of shared clonotypes between healthy human individuals. Only in-frame clones appear in the TCRdb table, and some are missing; sequencing was by immunoSEQ multiplex PCR. The table includes over 1.5 million clones, 98% detected once. Trimming at V came to 4 bases and at J to 2 bases, leaving 6 bases not matched to a gene. The CDR3 sequence is 15 residues long. Germline loops: CDR1 MNHEY, CDR2 SVGAGI. This clone was observed a single time. Antigen: not known. Whole-study results and caveats: Donor scarcity curtailed the genetic and exposure-history diversity represented herein. Compared with clonotypes that all four donors shared, non-shared clonotypes had lower generation probabilities. Depth of sequencing was expected to influence donor clonotype sharing.

The V gene is TRBV6-5, the J gene TRBJ2-3; TRBD2 matches at 7 bases. The material sequenced was naive CD4+ T cells sorted from blood. As to subset: CD45RA+ positively selected. The sequence derives from a man younger than 45 in good health. The CDR3 spells CASSWEGGNTDTQYF. The CDR3 DNA reads as TGTGCCAGCAGTTGGGAGGGAGGGAACACAGATACGCAGTATTTT.